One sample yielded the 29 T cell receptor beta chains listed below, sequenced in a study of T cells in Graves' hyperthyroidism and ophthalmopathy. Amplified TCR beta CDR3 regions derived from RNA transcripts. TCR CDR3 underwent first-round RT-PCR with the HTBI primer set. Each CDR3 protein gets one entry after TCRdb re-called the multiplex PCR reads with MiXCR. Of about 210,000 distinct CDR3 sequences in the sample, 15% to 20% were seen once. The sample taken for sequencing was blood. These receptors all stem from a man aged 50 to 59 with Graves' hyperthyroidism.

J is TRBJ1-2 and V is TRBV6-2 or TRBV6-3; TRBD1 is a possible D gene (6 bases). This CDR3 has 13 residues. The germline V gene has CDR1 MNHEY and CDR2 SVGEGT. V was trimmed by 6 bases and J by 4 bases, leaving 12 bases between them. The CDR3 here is CASRQGFGYGYTF. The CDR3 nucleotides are TGTGCCAGCAGACAGGGTTTTGGCTATGGCTACACCTTC.

The CDR3 coding sequence is TGTGCCAGCAGTTTCGCGCTAGGTTCGGACGAGCAGTACTTC. This encodes CASSFALGSDEQYF. The J gene is TRBJ2-7, the V gene TRBV12-3 or TRBV12-4; D gene unclear. The CDR3 contains 14 residues. The V end lost 3 bases, the J end lost 5 bases, and 14 bases lay between the germline ends.

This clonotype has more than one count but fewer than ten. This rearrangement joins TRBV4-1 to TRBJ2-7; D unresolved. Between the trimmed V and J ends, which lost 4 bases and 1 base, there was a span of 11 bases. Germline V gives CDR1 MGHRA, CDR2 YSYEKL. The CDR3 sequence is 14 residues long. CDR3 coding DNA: TGCGCCAGCAGCCCGGTCCTACTTTCCTACGAGCAGTACTTC. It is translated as CASSPVLLSYEQYF.

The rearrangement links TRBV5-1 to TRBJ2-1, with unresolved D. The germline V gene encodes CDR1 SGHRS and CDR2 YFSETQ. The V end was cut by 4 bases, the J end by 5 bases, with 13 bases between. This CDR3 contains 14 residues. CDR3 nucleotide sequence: TGCGCCAGCAGCCAAATTCGCGACCACAATGAGCAGTTCTTC. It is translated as CASSQIRDHNEQFF.

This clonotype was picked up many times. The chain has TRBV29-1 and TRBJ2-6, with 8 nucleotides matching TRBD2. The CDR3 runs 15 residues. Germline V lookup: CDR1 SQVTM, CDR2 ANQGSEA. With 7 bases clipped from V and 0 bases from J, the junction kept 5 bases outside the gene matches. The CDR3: CSAGGGGSGANVLTF. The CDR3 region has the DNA TGCAGCGCGGGGGGGGGAGGCTCTGGGGCCAACGTCCTGACTTTC.

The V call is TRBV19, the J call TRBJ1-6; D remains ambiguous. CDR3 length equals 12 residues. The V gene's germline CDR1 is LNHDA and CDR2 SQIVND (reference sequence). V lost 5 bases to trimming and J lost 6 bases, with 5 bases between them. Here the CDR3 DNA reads TGTGCCAGTAGTTTCATTAATTCACCCCTCCACTTT. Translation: CASSFINSPLHF. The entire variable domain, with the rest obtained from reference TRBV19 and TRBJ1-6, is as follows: DGGITQSPKYLFRKEGQNVTLSCEQNLNHDAMYWYRQDPGQGLRLIYYSQIVNDFQKGDIAEGYSVSREKKESFPLTVTSAQKNPTAFYLCASSFINSPLHFGNGTRLTVT.

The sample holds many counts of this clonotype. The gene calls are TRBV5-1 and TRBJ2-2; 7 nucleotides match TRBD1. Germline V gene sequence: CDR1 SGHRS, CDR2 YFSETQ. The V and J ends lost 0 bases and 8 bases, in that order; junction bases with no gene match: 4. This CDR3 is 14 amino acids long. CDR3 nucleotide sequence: TGCGCCAGCAGCTTGGCCGACAGGGTTGGGGAGCTGTTTTTT. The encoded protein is CASSLADRVGELFF.

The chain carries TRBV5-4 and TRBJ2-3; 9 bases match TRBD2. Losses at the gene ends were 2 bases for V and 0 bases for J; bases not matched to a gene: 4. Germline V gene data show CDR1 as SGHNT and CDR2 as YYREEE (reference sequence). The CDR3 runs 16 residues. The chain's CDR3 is CASSFPLAGSTDTQYF. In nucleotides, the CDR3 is TGTGCCAGCAGCTTCCCACTAGCGGGCAGCACAGATACGCAGTATTTT.

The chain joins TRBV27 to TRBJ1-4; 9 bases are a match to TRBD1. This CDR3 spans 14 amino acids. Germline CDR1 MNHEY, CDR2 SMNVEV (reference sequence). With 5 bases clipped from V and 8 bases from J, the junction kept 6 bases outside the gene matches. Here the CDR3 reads CASSGTGRREKLFF. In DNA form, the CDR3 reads TGTGCCAGCAGTGGGACAGGGAGGCGCGAAAAACTGTTTTTT.

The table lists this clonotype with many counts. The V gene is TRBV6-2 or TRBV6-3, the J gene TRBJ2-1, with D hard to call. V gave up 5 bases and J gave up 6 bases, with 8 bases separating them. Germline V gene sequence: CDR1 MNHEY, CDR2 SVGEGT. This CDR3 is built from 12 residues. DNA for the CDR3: TGTGCCAGCAGTCAAAGGATCAATGAGCAGTTCTTC. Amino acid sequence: CASSQRINEQFF.

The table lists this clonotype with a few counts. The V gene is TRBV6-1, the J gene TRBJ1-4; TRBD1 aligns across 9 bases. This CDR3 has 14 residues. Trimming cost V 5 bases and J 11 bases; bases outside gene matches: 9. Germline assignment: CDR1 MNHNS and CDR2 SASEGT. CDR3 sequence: CASSIGTGHDKLFF. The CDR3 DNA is TGTGCCAGCAGTATAGGGACAGGGCACGACAAACTGTTTTTT.

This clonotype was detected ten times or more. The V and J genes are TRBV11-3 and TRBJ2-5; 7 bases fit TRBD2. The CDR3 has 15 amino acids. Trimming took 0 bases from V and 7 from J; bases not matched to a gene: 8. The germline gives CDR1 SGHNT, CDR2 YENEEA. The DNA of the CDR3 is TGTGCCAGCAGCTTAGACCGACTAGCCGGACGGACCCAGTACTTC. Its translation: CASSLDRLAGRTQYF.

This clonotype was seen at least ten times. The CDR3 bases are TGTGCCAGCAGCCTAGGGCCACCTAACACTGAAGCTTTCTTT. Amino acids: CASSLGPPNTEAFF. V and J are TRBV7-3 and TRBJ1-1; D is undetermined. The germline gives CDR1 SGHTA, CDR2 FQGTGA. The V end was cut by 5 bases, the J end by 2 bases, with 12 bases between. CDR3 length equals 14 residues.

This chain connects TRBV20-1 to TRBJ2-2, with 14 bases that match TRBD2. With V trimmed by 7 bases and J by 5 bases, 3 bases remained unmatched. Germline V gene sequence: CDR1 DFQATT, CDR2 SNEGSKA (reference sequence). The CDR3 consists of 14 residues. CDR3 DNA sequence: TGCAGTGGACTAGCGGGAGGGGGGACCGGGGAGCTGTTTTTT. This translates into CSGLAGGGTGELFF.

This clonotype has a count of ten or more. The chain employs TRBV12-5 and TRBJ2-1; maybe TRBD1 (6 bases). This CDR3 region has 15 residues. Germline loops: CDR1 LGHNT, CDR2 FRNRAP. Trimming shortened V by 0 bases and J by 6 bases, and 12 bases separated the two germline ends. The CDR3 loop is CASGLVGGWGNEQFF. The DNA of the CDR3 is TGTGCTAGTGGTTTGGTAGGGGGTTGGGGCAATGAGCAGTTCTTC.

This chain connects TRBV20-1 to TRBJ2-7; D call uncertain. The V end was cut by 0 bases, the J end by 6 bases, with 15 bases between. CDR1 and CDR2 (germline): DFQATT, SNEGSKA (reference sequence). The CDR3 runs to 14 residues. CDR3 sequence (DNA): TGCAGTGCTAGAGAGAAGGGTAGCCTCGGCGAGCAGTACTTC. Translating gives CSAREKGSLGEQYF.

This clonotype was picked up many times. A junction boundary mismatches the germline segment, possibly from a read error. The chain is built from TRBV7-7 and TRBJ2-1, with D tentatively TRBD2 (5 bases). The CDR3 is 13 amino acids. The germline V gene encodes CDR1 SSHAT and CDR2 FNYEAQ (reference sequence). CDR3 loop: CASSPGGYNEQFF. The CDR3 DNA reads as TGTGCTAGCAGCCCAGGAGGCTACAATGAGCAGTTCTTC.

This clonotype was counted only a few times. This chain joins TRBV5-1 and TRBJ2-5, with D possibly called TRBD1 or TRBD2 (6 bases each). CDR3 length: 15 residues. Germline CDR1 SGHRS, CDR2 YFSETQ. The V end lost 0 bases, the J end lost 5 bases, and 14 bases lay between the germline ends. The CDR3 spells CASSLDSGAEETQYF. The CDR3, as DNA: TGCGCCAGCAGCTTGGATTCGGGGGCCGAGGAGACCCAGTACTTC.

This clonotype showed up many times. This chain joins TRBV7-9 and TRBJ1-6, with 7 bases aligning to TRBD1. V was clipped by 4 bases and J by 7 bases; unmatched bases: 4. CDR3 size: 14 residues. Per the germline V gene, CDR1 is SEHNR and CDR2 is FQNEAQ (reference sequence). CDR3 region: CASSSGTENSPLHF. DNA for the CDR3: TGTGCCAGCAGCTCCGGGACAGAGAATTCACCCCTCCACTTT.

The CDR3 sequence is CSVYREDGELFF. The CDR3 nucleotides are TGCAGCGTGTACCGGGAGGACGGGGAGCTGTTTTTT. The chain uses TRBV29-1 and TRBJ2-2; 7 nucleotides match TRBD2. The length of the CDR3 is 12 residues. Germline-derived CDR1 and CDR2 are SQVTM and ANQGSEA. The V segment lost 6 bases and the J segment 7 bases; nucleotides outside the gene matches: 5.

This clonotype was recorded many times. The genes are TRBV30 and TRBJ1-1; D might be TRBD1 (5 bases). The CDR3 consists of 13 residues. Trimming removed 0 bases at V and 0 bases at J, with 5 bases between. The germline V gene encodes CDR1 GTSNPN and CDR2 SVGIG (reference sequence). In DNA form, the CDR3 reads TGTGCCTGGAGTGTAGGGGTGAACACTGAAGCTTTCTTT. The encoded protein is CAWSVGVNTEAFF.

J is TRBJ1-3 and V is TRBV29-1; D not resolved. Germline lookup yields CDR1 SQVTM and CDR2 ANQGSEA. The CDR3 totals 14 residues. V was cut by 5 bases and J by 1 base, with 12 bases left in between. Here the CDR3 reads CSVLLRGSGNTIYF. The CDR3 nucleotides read TGCAGCGTTCTTCTAAGAGGGTCTGGAAACACCATATATTTT.

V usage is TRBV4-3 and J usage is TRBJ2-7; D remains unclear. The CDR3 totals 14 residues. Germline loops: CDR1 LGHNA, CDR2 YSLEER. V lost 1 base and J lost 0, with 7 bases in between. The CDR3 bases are TGCGCCAGCAGCCAAGCCGCGACCTCCTACGAGCAGTACTTC. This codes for CASSQAATSYEQYF.

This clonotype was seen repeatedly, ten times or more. The DNA for the CDR3 is TGTGCCAGCAGCGAACTAGCGGAGTACAATGAGCAGTTCTTC. It specifies CASSELAEYNEQFF. The V gene is TRBV7-2, the J gene TRBJ2-1; 8 bases fit TRBD2. Per the germline V gene, CDR1 is SGHTA and CDR2 is FQGNSA. The junction had 4 bases not matched to a gene; V was cut back by 5 bases and J by 4 bases. CDR3 length: 14 amino acids.

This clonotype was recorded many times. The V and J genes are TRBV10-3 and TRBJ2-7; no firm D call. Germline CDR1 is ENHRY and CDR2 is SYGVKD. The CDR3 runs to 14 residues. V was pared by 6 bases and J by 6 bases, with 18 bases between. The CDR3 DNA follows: TGTGCCATCAGCGGATTTGGGATCGTGGCCGAGCAGTACTTC. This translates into CAISGFGIVAEQYF.

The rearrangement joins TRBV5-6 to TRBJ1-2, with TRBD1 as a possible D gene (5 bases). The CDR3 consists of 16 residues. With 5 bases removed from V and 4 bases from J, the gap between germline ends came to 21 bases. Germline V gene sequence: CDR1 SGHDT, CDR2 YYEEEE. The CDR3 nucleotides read TGTGCCAGCAGGGGCCAGACGGGGGGATACTTCTATGGCTACACCTTC. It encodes CASRGQTGGYFYGYTF.

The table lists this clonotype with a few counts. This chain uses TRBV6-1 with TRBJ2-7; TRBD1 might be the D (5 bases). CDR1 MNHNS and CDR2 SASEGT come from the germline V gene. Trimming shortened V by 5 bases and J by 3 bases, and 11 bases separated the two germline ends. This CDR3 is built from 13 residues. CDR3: CASSLDSLYEQYF. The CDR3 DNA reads TGTGCCAGCAGTCTCGACAGCCTCTACGAGCAGTACTTC.

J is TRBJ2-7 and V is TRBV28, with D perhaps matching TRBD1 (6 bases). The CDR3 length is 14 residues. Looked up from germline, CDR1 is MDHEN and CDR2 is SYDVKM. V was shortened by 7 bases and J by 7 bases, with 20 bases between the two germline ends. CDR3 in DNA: TGTGCCAGCATATCTCCGAGGGGGTGGAGTGAGCAGTACTTC. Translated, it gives CASISPRGWSEQYF.

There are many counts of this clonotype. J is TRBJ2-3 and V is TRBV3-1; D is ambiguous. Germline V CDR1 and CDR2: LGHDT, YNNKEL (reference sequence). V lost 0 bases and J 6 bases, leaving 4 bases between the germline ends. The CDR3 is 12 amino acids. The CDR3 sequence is CASSQDTDTQYF. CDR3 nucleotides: TGTGCCAGCAGCCAAGATACGGATACGCAGTATTTT.